This T cell receptor (beta chain) was sequenced during a study of molecular identifiers for immune sequencing clone quantification. Study results and limitations: Beyond 20 RNA copies, clones held over 97% of effector molecules, compared with under 1% in naive cells. Detectable among about a million naive cells, according to reports, was Jurkat TCR RNA spiked in from one cell. Sizes of clones that are highly expanded could be underestimated (if identical TCR molecules share a barcode).

Remarks on this clonotype: Antigen specificity is unknown.

TCRdb ran MiXCR on the PCR reads and lists one entry per CDR3 protein. The sample records some 59,000 distinct CDR3 sequences, approximately 25% being singletons. CDR3 length: 14 amino acids. The V and J ends lost 3 bases and 6 bases respectively, with 13 bases between them. The germline gives CDR1 SGHVS, CDR2 FNYEAQ. Sorted naive CD8 T cells were those defined as CD8+CD4-CCR7+CD45RA+. The specimen was naive CD8+ T cells from blood, with Jurkat cell RNA spiked in. The sample's subset: FACS-sorted CD8+CD4-CCR7+CD45RA+ naive T cells. V and J are TRBV7-6 and TRBJ2-3; unclear D gene. The clonotype originates from a human donor in good health. Some libraries in this study had Jurkat cell RNA spiked in. CDR3 loop: CASSFERARDTQYF. The DNA for the CDR3 is TGTGCCAGCAGCTTTGAGAGAGCTCGTGATACGCAGTATTTT.